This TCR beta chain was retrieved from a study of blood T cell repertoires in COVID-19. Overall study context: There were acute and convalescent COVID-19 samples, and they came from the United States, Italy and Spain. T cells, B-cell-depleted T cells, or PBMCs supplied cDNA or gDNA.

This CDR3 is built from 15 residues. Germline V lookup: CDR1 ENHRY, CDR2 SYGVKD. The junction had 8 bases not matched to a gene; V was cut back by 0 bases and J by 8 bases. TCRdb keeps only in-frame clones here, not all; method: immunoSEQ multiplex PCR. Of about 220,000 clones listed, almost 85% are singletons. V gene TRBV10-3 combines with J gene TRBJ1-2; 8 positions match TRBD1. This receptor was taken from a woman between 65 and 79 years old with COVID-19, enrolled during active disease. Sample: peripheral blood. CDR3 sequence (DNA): TGTGCCATCAGTGAGTCTGGACAGGGCTTATACGGCTACACCTTC. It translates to CAISESGQGLYGYTF.